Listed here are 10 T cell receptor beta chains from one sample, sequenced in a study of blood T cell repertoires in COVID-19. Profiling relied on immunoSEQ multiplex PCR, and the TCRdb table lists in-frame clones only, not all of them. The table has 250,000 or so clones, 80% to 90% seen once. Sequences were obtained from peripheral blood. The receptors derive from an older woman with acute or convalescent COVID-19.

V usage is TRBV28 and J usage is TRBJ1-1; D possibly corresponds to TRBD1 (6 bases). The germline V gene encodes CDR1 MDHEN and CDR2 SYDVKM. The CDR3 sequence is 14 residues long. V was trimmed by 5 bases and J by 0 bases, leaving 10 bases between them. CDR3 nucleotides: TGTGCCAGCAGTGGAACAGGGATGAACACTGAAGCTTTCTTT. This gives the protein CASSGTGMNTEAFF.

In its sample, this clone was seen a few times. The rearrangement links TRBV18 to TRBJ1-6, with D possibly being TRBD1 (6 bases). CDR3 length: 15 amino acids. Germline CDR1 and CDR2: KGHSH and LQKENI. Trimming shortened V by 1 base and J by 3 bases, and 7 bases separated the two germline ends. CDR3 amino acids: CASSPRQDYNSPLHF. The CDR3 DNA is TGTGCCAGCTCACCACGACAGGACTATAATTCACCCCTCCACTTT.

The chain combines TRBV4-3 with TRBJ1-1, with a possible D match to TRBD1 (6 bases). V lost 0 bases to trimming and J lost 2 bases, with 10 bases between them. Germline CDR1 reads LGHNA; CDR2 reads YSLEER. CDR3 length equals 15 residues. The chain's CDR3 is CASSQEGQINTEAFF. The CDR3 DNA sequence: TGCGCCAGCAGCCAAGAAGGACAGATAAACACTGAAGCTTTCTTT.

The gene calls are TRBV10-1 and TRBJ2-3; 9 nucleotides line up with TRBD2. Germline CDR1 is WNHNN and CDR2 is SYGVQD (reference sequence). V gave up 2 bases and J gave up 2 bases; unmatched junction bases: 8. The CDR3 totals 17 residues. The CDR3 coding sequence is TGCGCCAGCAGTGAGAGGTGGTGCGGGGGGGACACAGATACGCAGTATTTT. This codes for CASSERWCGGDTDTQYF.

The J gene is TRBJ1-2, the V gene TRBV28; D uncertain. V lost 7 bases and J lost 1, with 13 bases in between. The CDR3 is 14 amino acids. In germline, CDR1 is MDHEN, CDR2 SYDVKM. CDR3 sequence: CASTRTAGNYGYTF. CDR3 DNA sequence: TGTGCCAGCACTCGAACGGCGGGTAACTATGGCTACACCTTC.

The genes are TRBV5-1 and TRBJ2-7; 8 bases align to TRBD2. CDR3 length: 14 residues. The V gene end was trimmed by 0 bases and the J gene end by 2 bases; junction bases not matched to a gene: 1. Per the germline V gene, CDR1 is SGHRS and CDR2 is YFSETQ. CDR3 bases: TGCGCCAGCAGCTTGGACGGGGGGGCCTACGAGCAGTACTTC. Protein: CASSLDGGAYEQYF.

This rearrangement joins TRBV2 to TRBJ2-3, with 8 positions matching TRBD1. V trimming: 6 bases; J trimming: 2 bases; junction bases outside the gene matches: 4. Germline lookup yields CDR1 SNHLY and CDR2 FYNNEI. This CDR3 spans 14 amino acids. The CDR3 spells CASSRDRSTDTQYF. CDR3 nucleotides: TGTGCCAGCAGCCGGGACAGGTCCACAGATACGCAGTATTTT.

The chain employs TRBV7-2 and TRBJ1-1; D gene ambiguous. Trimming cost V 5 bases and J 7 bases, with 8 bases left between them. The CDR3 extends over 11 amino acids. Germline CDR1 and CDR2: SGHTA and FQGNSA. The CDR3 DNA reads TGTGCCAGCAGCCCAGTATATGAAGCTTTCTTT. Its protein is CASSPVYEAFF. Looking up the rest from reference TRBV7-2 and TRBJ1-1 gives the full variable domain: GAGVSQSPSNKVTEKGKDVELRCDPISGHTALYWYRQSLGQGLEFLIYFQGNSAPDKSGLPSDRFSAERTGGSVSTLTIQRTQQEDSAVYLCASSPVYEAFFGQGTRLTVV.

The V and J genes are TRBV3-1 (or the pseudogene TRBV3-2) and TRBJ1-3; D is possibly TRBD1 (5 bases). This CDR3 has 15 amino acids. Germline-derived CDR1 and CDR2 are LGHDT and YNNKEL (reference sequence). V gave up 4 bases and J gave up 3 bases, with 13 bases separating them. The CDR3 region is CASSLRGGVGNTIYF. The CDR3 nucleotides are TGTGCCAGCAGCCTCCGGGGGGGGGTTGGAAACACCATATATTTT.

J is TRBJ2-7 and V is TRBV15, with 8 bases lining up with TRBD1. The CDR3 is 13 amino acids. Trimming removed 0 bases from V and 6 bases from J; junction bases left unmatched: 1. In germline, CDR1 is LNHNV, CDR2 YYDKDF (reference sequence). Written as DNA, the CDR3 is TGTGCCACCAGCAGAGACGACAGGGGCGAGCAGTACTTC. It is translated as CATSRDDRGEQYF.